This TCR beta chain stems from a study of identical twins. Points from the study as a whole: Zero-insertion analyses could be partly confounded by invariant MAIT and iNKT cells. The models systematically underestimated how much out-of-frame TCR alpha was shared in monozygotic twins.

Germline V gene data show CDR1 as DFQATT and CDR2 as SNEGSKA (reference sequence). V lost 3 bases and J lost 2; bases outside the gene matches: 8. This CDR3 contains 15 residues. Comments on this clonotype: What it binds is unknown.

TCRdb called the 5' RACE reads again in MiXCR, with one record for every CDR3 protein. The sample consists of 550,000 to 700,000 distinct CDR3 sequences, 21% of them appearing once. This same sample was also part of a study on T cells expressing NK-cell markers.

The TCR sequence derives from a young woman in good health. The chain has TRBV20-1 and TRBJ2-7; 9 bases align to TRBD2. Input material: PBMCs. The CDR3 DNA reads as TGCAGTGCTAGTGGTGGCGGGAGGGGAGCCTACGAGCAGTACTTC. Its translation is CSASGGGRGAYEQYF.